This record concerns one T cell receptor (beta chain) sequence. The data were obtained in a study of blood T cell repertoires in COVID-19. In the original processing: Cell counts per sample came from amplifying reference gene primers. The assay was immunoSEQ multiplex PCR, and TCRdb's table has in-frame clones only and misses some. Clonal size and the V and J genes are those of that table, whereas D and trimming came from the DNA. Among about 200,000 clones listed, around 86% were seen once. Enrolled through a virtual design, the participants were between 18 and 89 years of age and came from roughly 22 US areas. Participants' own reports of clinical history determined their cohort assignment. With 4 bases removed from V and 1 base from J, the gap between germline ends came to 13 bases. CDR1 and CDR2 from the germline V gene are MGHRA and YSYEKL. The CDR3 length is 15 residues.

The rearrangement links TRBV4-1 to TRBJ1-1; no clear D gene. This clonotype was sampled from a woman in her 50s with acute COVID-19. Sequencing input: PBMCs or T cells enriched from blood (not recorded which). The CDR3 nucleotides read TGCGCCAGCAGCCGCCAGCGGGTAAGGAACACTGAAGCTTTCTTT. Residues: CASSRQRVRNTEAFF.